The 9 T cell receptor beta chains listed next were all sequenced from one sample in a study of blood T cells in healthy people across ages. A J-beta primer mix and a sample-barcoded 5' primer were used in a second PCR of about 7 to 12 cycles. TCRdb independently ran MiXCR on the 5' RACE reads; one entry per CDR3 protein. Seen here are about 900,000 distinct CDR3 sequences, about 48% observed once, and the top ten hold around an eighth. The sequenced material came from blood. The receptors were sampled from a young man in good health.

The rearrangement links TRBV29-1 to TRBJ1-2; 10 positions match TRBD1. Looked up from germline, CDR1 is SQVTM and CDR2 is ANQGSEA. Losses at the gene ends were 4 bases for V and 3 bases for J; bases not matched to a gene: 2. CDR3 length equals 13 residues. The CDR3 loop reads CSVAGQGDYGYTF. The CDR3 bases are TGCAGCGTTGCCGGACAGGGGGACTATGGCTACACCTTC. Combining the CDR3 with reference TRBV29-1 and TRBJ1-2 gives the whole variable domain SAVISQKPSRDICQRGTSLTIQCQVDSQVTMMFWYRQQPGQSLTLIATANQGSEATYESGFVIDKFPISRPNLTFSTLTVSNMSPEDSSIYLCSVAGQGDYGYTFGSGTRLTVV.

J is TRBJ1-2 and V is TRBV27; D call uncertain. Trimming left V 4 bases short and J 1 base short, with 7 bases between. The length of the CDR3 is 13 residues. Germline loops: CDR1 MNHEY, CDR2 SMNVEV (reference sequence). The CDR3 coding sequence is TGTGCCAGCAGTTCCCGCATTAACTATGGCTACACCTTC. Translating gives CASSSRINYGYTF.

The rearrangement links TRBV29-1 to TRBJ1-1; D uncertain. The germline gives CDR1 SQVTM, CDR2 ANQGSEA. The germline V and J ends were trimmed by 7 bases and 1 base, with 10 bases remaining between them. The CDR3 extends over 12 amino acids. The CDR3 here is CSAESGNTEAFF. In DNA form, the CDR3 reads TGCAGCGCCGAATCGGGGAACACTGAAGCTTTCTTT.

The chain recombines TRBV7-8 with TRBJ2-7, with 8 bases fitting TRBD2. Germline V gene sequence: CDR1 SGHVS, CDR2 FQNEAQ. The CDR3 consists of 15 residues. Losses at the gene ends were 6 bases for V and 0 bases for J; bases not matched to a gene: 7. The CDR3: CASRELADLSYEQYF. The CDR3 DNA reads as TGTGCCAGCAGAGAACTAGCGGACCTCTCCTACGAGCAGTACTTC.

Ten or more counts support this clonotype. This chain uses TRBV3-1 with TRBJ1-1, with no clear D. Germline CDR1 reads LGHDT; CDR2 reads YNNKEL (reference sequence). Trimming pared 4 bases from V and 1 base from J, leaving 7 bases between. This CDR3 region has 13 residues. CDR3 amino acids: CASSPTENTEAFF. CDR3 in DNA: TGTGCCAGCAGCCCTACAGAGAACACTGAAGCTTTCTTT. The whole variable domain, filled in from reference TRBV3-1 and TRBJ1-1, reads DTAVSQTPKYLVTQMGNDKSIKCEQNLGHDTMYWYKQDSKKFLKIMFSYNNKELIINETVPNRFSPKSPDKAHLNLHINSLELGDSAVYFCASSPTENTEAFFGQGTRLTVV.

V gene TRBV27 combines with J gene TRBJ1-1; 7 bases agree with TRBD1. This CDR3 has 15 amino acids. Looked up from germline, CDR1 is MNHEY and CDR2 is SMNVEV (reference sequence). V was clipped by 4 bases and J by 0 bases; unmatched bases: 5. This chain's CDR3 is CASSWTGRMNTEAFF. The CDR3 bases are TGTGCCAGCAGTTGGACAGGACGGATGAACACTGAAGCTTTCTTT.

Notes on this clonotype: This sequence may be a read error, since a much larger clone differs from it by one base. This sequence joins TRBV13 and TRBJ2-5; TRBD1 aligns across 8 bases. The J call may be faulty, since TRBJ2-7 better matches the DNA end. The CDR3 runs to 16 residues. Germline V gene lookup returns CDR1 PRHDT and CDR2 FYEKMQ (reference sequence). CDR3 region: CASSFSTGEITYEQYF. The CDR3 region has the DNA TGTGCCAGCAGCTTTTCGACAGGGGAGATCACCTACGAGCAGTACTTC.

The chain's CDR3 is CASSSDVPYEQYF. For the CDR3, the DNA is TGTGCCAGCAGTTCGGACGTCCCCTACGAGCAGTACTTC. This sequence joins TRBV28 and TRBJ2-7; D gene uncertain. The V gene lost 4 bases and the J gene lost 2 bases, with 9 bases spanning the gap. CDR3 length: 13 residues. CDR1 and CDR2 from the germline V gene are MDHEN and SYDVKM.

The V and J genes are TRBV6-6 and TRBJ1-5; weak D call: TRBD1 (5 bases). Trimming pared 8 bases from V and 0 bases from J, leaving 14 bases between. Germline loops: CDR1 MNHNY, CDR2 SVGAGI (reference sequence). CDR3 length: 15 residues. CDR3 in amino acids: CASAETANSNQPQHF. CDR3 in DNA: TGTGCCAGCGCGGAGACAGCGAATAGCAATCAGCCCCAGCATTTT.